This TCR beta chain was captured by sequencing in a study of identifying expanded T cells in peripheral blood. Study-wide results and limits: Variance in clone template counts between approximately two-week samples significantly increased with total template count across all healthy donors.

The V end lost 3 bases, the J end lost 7 bases, and 15 bases lay between the germline ends. Per the germline V gene, CDR1 is SGHTA and CDR2 is FQGNSA. The CDR3 runs to 15 residues. About this clone itself: Its antigen remains unidentified.

Assay: immunoSEQ multiplex PCR; the TCRdb copy retains only in-frame clones and omits some. The sample has 85,000 to 95,000 clones, 88% seen once. Sequenced: blood. The sequence was obtained from a person aged 18 to 75 in good health. V gene TRBV7-2 combines with J gene TRBJ1-4; TRBD1 might be the D (6 bases). CDR3 sequence reads: CASSLDQGRGEKLFF. CDR3 nucleotides: TGTGCCAGCAGCTTGGACCAGGGGCGCGGTGAAAAACTGTTTTTT.